A single sample gave rise to the 5 T cell receptor beta chains below, sequenced in a study of blood T cell repertoires in COVID-19. Using immunoSEQ multiplex PCR, the repertoire was profiled, and TCRdb retains in-frame clones only, with some absent. The repertoire holds about 130,000 clones, with under 90% as singletons. The sample comprised PBMCs or T cells enriched from blood (not recorded which). These receptors originate from a man in his forties or fifties with acute COVID-19.

The gene calls are TRBV7-2 and TRBJ2-3; 11 nucleotides align to TRBD2. In germline, CDR1 is SGHTA, CDR2 FQGNSA. The CDR3 sequence is 18 residues long. Germline trimming cut 2 bases from V and 4 bases from J; bases unmatched to any gene: 11. The CDR3 loop is CASSLKVRTSGSADTQYF. CDR3 in DNA: TGTGCCAGCAGCTTAAAGGTAAGAACTAGCGGGAGTGCAGATACGCAGTATTTT.

This clone has only a few counts. This sequence joins TRBV27 and TRBJ1-2; 7 bases map to TRBD1. Germline V gives CDR1 MNHEY, CDR2 SMNVEV (reference sequence). CDR3 size: 13 residues. V shed 5 bases, J shed 4 bases, and the junction held 4 bases outside the gene matches. The CDR3 nucleotides read TGTGCCAGCAGTCACGGACAGGTCTATGGCTACACCTTC. It specifies CASSHGQVYGYTF.

In regard to this clone: Because the CDR3's place on the DNA is in doubt, the DNA is left out and the CDR3 is given as listed by TCRdb. The chain has TRBV21-1 and TRBJ2-2; the table's D call TRBD2 went unverified against the DNA. TRBV21-1 is reported as a pseudogene. The CDR3 extends over 17 residues, inclusive of both ends. The CDR3 spells CASSDPWASGNTGELFF.

The genes are TRBV27 and TRBJ2-1; weak D call: TRBD2 (5 bases). The CDR3 runs 15 residues. Trimming left V 7 bases short and J 0 bases short, with 13 bases between. Germline assignment: CDR1 MNHEY and CDR2 SMNVEV (reference sequence). The DNA for the CDR3 is TGTGCCAGCACCCTCCGCGGGTCCTCCTACAATGAGCAGTTCTTC. Translating gives CASTLRGSSYNEQFF.

This clone turned up a few times. The chain is built from TRBV11-3 and TRBJ2-1, with D tentatively TRBD2 (6 bases). The V and J ends lost 4 bases and 7 bases respectively, with 14 bases between them. This CDR3 contains 14 residues. From germline, CDR1 is SGHNT and CDR2 YENEEA. The CDR3 loop reads CASSWGGTRNEQFF. The CDR3 DNA sequence: TGTGCCAGCAGCTGGGGCGGGACCCGGAATGAGCAGTTCTTC.